The present T cell receptor beta chain was sequenced within a study of OX40 agonist ivuxolimab in advanced cancers. Study background: The study gave patients intravenous ivuxolimab at 0.01 to 10 mg/kg every 2 weeks. Patients treated during dose escalation were battling hepatocellular carcinoma, melanoma, renal cell or head and neck cancer.

The method was immunoSEQ multiplex PCR; TCRdb's version includes in-frame clones alone and lacks a portion of them. The sample has some 70,000 clones; 70% to 90% are singletons. Germline CDR1 LGHNA, CDR2 YNFKEQ. V lost 6 bases, J lost 9 bases, and 20 bases lay in between. The CDR3 has 14 amino acids. This sequence joins TRBV4-2 and TRBJ2-5; weak D call: TRBD1 (6 bases). The source is an adult with an advanced solid tumor such as melanoma, head and neck, liver or kidney cancer. The sample in question was CD4+ or CD8+ T cells sorted from blood, obtained in a trial of the OX40 agonist ivuxolimab. CDR3: CASRGGGGFGAQYF. Written as DNA, the CDR3 is TGTGCCAGCAGGGGTGGGGGCGGTTTCGGGGCCCAGTACTTC.